What follows are 5 T cell receptor beta chains derived from one specimen sequenced in a study of cytomegalovirus exposure and HLA in healthy donors. The PCR made use of 60 Vbeta and 13 Jbeta primers. This table comes from immunoSEQ multiplex PCR, and its TCRdb copy is limited to in-frame clones, with some not included. The specimen's table records approximately 190,000 clones. The sample consisted of PBMCs. Receptor source: a young man in good health and CMV-seronegative.

This chain uses TRBV5-3 with TRBJ1-1; 8 nucleotides agree with TRBD1. TRBV5-3 is flagged as an ORF with uncertain function. With 4 bases clipped from V and 4 bases from J, the junction kept 6 bases outside the gene matches. There are 14 residues in the CDR3. CDR3 in amino acids: CARSPPGQATEAFF. CDR3 coding DNA: TGTGCCAGAAGCCCGCCGGGACAGGCCACTGAAGCTTTCTTT.

This sequence joins TRBV11-3 and TRBJ1-2, with D tentatively TRBD1 (6 bases). CDR1 SGHNT and CDR2 YENEEA come from the germline V gene. Trimming pared 5 bases from V and 4 bases from J, leaving 11 bases between. This CDR3 is built from 13 residues. CDR3 sequence reads: CASSPGGAYGYTF. Written as DNA, the CDR3 is TGTGCCAGCAGCCCGGGGGGGGCCTATGGCTACACCTTC.

The chain combines TRBV6-1 with TRBJ1-5; D remains unclear. This CDR3 has 12 amino acids. Germline CDR1 MNHNS, CDR2 SASEGT. V was trimmed by 5 bases and J by 5 bases, leaving 7 bases between them. DNA of the CDR3: TGTGCCAGCAGTTTTCCAGATCAGCCCCAGCATTTT. Translated: CASSFPDQPQHF.

This CDR3 reads CASSLGQGFLGIAYEQYF. The CDR3, as DNA: TGTGCCAGCAGCTTGGGGCAGGGATTTTTGGGGATCGCTTACGAGCAGTACTTC. The J gene is TRBJ2-7, the V gene TRBV5-4; D may be TRBD1 (5 bases). Germline CDR1 and CDR2: SGHNT and YYREEE (reference sequence). V lost 0 bases, J lost 4 bases, and 23 bases lay in between. The CDR3 is made up of 18 amino acids.

Of note for this clone: Mismatch with germline at one junction end may stem from a read error. J is TRBJ1-2 and V is TRBV9; 7 positions agree with TRBD1. The CDR3 totals 14 residues. Germline assignment: CDR1 SGDLS and CDR2 YYNGEE. The CDR3 sequence: CASSPQQGLEGYAF. CDR3 nucleotide sequence: TGTGCCAGCAGCCCACAACAGGGGCTCGAGGGCTACGCCTTC.